This entry is about one T cell receptor (beta chain). No antigen is known for it. This entry is derived from a study of cytomegalovirus exposure and HLA in healthy donors. Study-level findings and limits: Productive rates of about 90% or about 30% were seen for most TCR beta V segments in an earlier analysis. Owing to their indistinguishability, certain V segments, notably TRBV6-2 and TRBV6-3, were excluded.

The CDR3 has 9 residues. Trimming shortened V by 3 bases and J by 12 bases, and 5 bases separated the two germline ends. The germline V gene encodes CDR1 PRHDT and CDR2 FYEKMQ (reference sequence). A multiplex PCR was run with 60 Vbeta primers and 13 Jbeta primers. Only in-frame clones appear in the TCRdb table, and some are missing; sequencing was by immunoSEQ multiplex PCR. The table lists some 170,000 clones, roughly 79% of them singletons, with roughly 1.3% in the top ten. V and J are TRBV13 and TRBJ1-2, with D unresolved. Material: PBMCs. The sequence derives from a woman between 45 and 60 years old in good health and CMV-seronegative. The CDR3 reads CASSFLDTF. CDR3 bases: TGTGCCAGCAGCTTTCTAGACACCTTC.